The 9 T cell receptor gamma chains below all came from one sample that was sequenced in a study of gamma delta lymphoproliferative disorders and STAT genes. TCRdb ran CATT on the multiplex PCR reads. The sample records under 900 gamma-chain clones, more than 20% being singletons. Sequencing used genomic DNA taken from PBMCs of patients and controls. The sequenced material came from blood. The receptors were gathered from a human donor in good health.

Details on this clone: It is unclear where the CDR3 begins or ends on the DNA, so no DNA is shown, and the CDR3 is as TCRdb lists it. The V gene corresponds to TRGV4; no J gene was called. CDR1 EGSTGY and CDR2 YDSYTSSV come from the germline V gene. A total of 19 residues make up the CDR3, ends included. The CDR3 reads CATWETGIIRNSLAVEQHF.

This clone came up a few times. The translation of this DNA and the TCRdb protein of a much larger clone differ at residue 5, probably owing to a read error; the protein shown here is translated from the DNA. The chain joins TRGV9 to TRGJ1 or TRGJ2. Germline matching of the DNA provided the J gene here, since TCRdb leaves it blank. Looked up from germline, CDR1 is GITISATS and CDR2 is ISYDGTV (reference sequence). The CDR3 is made up of 9 amino acids. The chain's CDR3 is CAYGPRKLF. In nucleotides, the CDR3 is TGTGCTTATGGCCCCAGGAAACTCTTT.

By sample fraction, this clone is large. V usage is TRGV11 and J usage is TRGJP1. The J gene was missing in TCRdb and was found by matching the end of the DNA to germline. TRGV11 has ORF status, its function being uncertain. The CDR3 sequence is 18 residues long. Losses at the gene ends were 2 bases for V and 1 base for J; bases not matched to a gene: 10. CDR3 DNA sequence: TGTGCCTGCTGGATTAGGCCCCCGGCCGTTACCACTGGTTGGTTCAAGATATTT. Protein sequence: CACWIRPPAVTTGWFKIF.

The table lists this clone with a few counts. The protein TCRdb lists belongs to a much larger clone and differs from this DNA's translation at residue 5, which points to a read error; the protein shown is made from the DNA. V and J are TRGV10 and TRGJP1. The J gene is absent in TCRdb and was assigned here via DNA matching to germline. TRGV10 falls under the ORF class, with uncertain function. The V and J ends lost 8 bases and 6 bases, in that order; junction bases with no gene match: 4. CDR3 size: 12 residues. This chain's CDR3 is CAAWRAGWFKIF. The CDR3 DNA follows: TGTGCTGCGTGGCGGGCTGGTTGGTTCAAGATATTT.

This clone has just a few counts. A far more abundant clone sits one base away, making this likely a read error. The same CDR3 is also encoded by other DNA sequences in this sample. The chain joins TRGV10 to TRGJ1 or TRGJ2. In the absence of a J gene in TCRdb, the DNA was matched to germline to assign it here. TRGV10 is an ORF for which the function is uncertain. With V trimmed by 8 bases and J by 12 bases, 8 bases remained unmatched. The CDR3 is 10 residues long. The CDR3 nucleotides are TGTGCTGCGTGGGGTGTTAGGAAACTCTTT. It yields the protein CAAWGVRKLF.

V usage is TRGV10 and J usage is TRGJP1. In the absence of a J gene in TCRdb, the DNA was matched to germline to assign it here. TRGV10 is classed as an ORF, of uncertain function. V lost 8 bases to trimming and J lost 5 bases; unmatched junction nucleotides: 6. The CDR3 covers 13 residues. For the CDR3, the DNA is TGTGCTGCGTGGGGCGTAACTGGTTGGTTCAAGATATTT. The encoded protein is CAAWGVTGWFKIF.

V gene TRGV10 combines with J gene TRGJ1 or TRGJ2. As TCRdb names no J gene, one was assigned here on the basis of a DNA match to germline. TRGV10 is placed among ORFs of uncertain function. CDR3 length: 14 residues. V shed 8 bases, J shed 12 bases, and the junction held 20 bases outside the gene matches. The CDR3: CAAWDYGGNNRKLF. The CDR3 bases are TGTGCTGCGTGGGATTATGGGGGAAATAATCGGAAACTCTTT.

This clone is large. The J gene is TRGJ1 or TRGJ2, the V gene TRGV4. No J gene was available from TCRdb, and it was assigned here by a germline match of the DNA. After removal of 0 bases from V and 5 bases from J, the junction contained 13 bases not matched to a gene. The CDR3 has 16 amino acids. CDR1 and CDR2 from the germline V gene are EGSTGY and YDSYTSSV. The CDR3 DNA sequence: TGTGCCACCTGGGATGGGCAAGGTTTTATGAATTATAAGAAACTCTTT. Amino acid sequence: CATWDGQGFMNYKKLF.

The rearrangement uses TRGV2 and TRGJP2. Here the J gene came from matching the DNA to germline, since TCRdb omits it. Germline V gene lookup returns CDR1 EGSNGY and CDR2 YDSYNSKV. The CDR3 totals 14 residues. V trimming: 1 base; J trimming: 9 bases; junction bases outside the gene matches: 8. This CDR3 reads CATWDGPGNWIKTF. CDR3 nucleotides: TGTGCCACCTGGGACGGCCCGGGGAATTGGATCAAGACGTTT.